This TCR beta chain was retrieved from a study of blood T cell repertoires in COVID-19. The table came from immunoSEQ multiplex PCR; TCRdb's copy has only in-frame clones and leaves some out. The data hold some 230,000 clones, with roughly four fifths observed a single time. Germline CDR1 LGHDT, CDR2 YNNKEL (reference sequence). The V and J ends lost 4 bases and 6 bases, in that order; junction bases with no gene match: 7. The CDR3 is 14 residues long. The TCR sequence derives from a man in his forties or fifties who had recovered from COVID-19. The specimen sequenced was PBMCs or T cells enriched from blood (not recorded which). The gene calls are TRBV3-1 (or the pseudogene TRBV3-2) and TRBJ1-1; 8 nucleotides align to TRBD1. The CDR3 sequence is CASSPPQGVPEAFF. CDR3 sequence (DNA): TGTGCCAGCAGCCCCCCACAGGGGGTCCCTGAAGCTTTCTTT.